The entry that follows covers one T cell receptor beta chain sequence. Its antigen remains unidentified. The method was immunoSEQ multiplex PCR; TCRdb's version includes in-frame clones alone and lacks a portion of them. The profile covers 150,000 to 200,000 clones, with about 88% appearing a single time and around 2.7% taken by the ten largest. This sample was included in a study of cytotoxic CD8 clonotypes in ibrutinib-treated CLL. For the study at large: On average, over 90,000 productive rearrangements and a few hundred thousand productive templates per sample. Study outcomes and limitations: Circulating CD8+ T-cell counts were tracked by baseline clonality, which exceeded that of age-matched healthy donors. With treatment, public clonotypes, which were uncommon, either contracted or remained stable.

Trimming left V 2 bases short and J 3 bases short, with 5 bases between. From germline, CDR1 is MNHNS and CDR2 SASEGT. The CDR3 runs to 12 residues. The sequencing used PBMCs, collected at disease progression, from a patient treated with ibrutinib. This sequence was found in a human donor with chronic lymphocytic leukemia. The chain links TRBV6-1 to TRBJ2-7, with D unresolved. For the CDR3, the DNA is TGTGCCAGCAGTGAATCCTTCTACGAGCAGTACTTC. It specifies CASSESFYEQYF.